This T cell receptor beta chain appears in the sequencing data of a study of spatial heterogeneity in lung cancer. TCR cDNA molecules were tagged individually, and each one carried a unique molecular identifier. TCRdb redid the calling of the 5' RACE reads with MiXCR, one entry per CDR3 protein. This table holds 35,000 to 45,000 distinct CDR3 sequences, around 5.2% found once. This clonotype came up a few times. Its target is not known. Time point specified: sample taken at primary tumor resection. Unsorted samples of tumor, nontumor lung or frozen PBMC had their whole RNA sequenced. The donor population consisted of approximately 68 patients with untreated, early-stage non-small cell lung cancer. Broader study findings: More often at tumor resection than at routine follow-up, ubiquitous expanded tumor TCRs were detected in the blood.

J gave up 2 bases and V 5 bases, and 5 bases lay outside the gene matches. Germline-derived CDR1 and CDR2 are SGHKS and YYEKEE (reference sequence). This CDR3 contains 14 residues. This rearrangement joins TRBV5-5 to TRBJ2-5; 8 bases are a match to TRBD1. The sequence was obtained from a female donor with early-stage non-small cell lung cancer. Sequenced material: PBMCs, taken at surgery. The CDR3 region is CASSARGRQETQYF. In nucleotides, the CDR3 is TGTGCCAGCAGTGCCAGGGGGCGACAAGAGACCCAGTACTTC.